The clone carrying this TCR beta chain was found a few times. The antigen is unknown. There are 12 residues in the CDR3. The germline V and J ends were trimmed by 8 bases and 5 bases, with 12 bases remaining between them. Germline V gives CDR1 ENHRY, CDR2 SYGVKD. A multiplex PCR was run with 60 Vbeta primers and 13 Jbeta primers. Produced via immunoSEQ multiplex PCR; TCRdb's table is partial and in-frame only. Altogether 150,000 to 190,000 clones are present, about three quarters being singletons, with the ten largest covering 1.2% to 1.5%. This sample stems from a study of cytomegalovirus exposure and HLA in healthy donors. General study findings and limits: Researchers catalogued some 160 TCR beta chains as cytomegalovirus-associated. A cluster of highly shared sequence variants was likely a sequencing artifact. A missense variant in DCLRE1C was later tied to TCR beta V- and J-gene trimming.

The chain carries TRBV10-3 and TRBJ2-5; possibly TRBD1 for D (8 bases). The TCR was taken from a man younger than 30 in good health and CMV-seronegative. Sequencing input: PBMCs. The CDR3 region is CAIGQGGETQYF. The CDR3 coding sequence is TGTGCCATCGGACAGGGAGGGGAGACCCAGTACTTC.